This TCR beta chain was sequenced for a study of T cell responses to AZD1222 COVID-19 vaccine. Losses at the gene ends were 6 bases for V and 6 bases for J; bases not matched to a gene: 5. CDR1 is KGHDR, CDR2 SFDVKD, per germline. There are 15 residues in the CDR3. Sequencing used immunoSEQ multiplex PCR; TCRdb keeps in-frame clones, though not all of them. The sample carries fewer than 180,000 clones, 80% to 95% recorded once. This clone showed up just once. This sequence was found in an adult who received the AZD1222 COVID-19 vaccine. The sequenced sample was peripheral blood, obtained 28 days after the second AZD1222 dose. The gene calls are TRBV24-1 and TRBJ2-2; 11 bases match TRBD1. The CDR3 DNA reads TGTGCCACCAGTACCGGGACAGGGGGGGCCGGGGAGCTGTTTTTT. It encodes CATSTGTGGAGELFF.